This T cell receptor (beta chain) was found in a study of cytomegalovirus exposure and HLA in healthy donors. From germline, CDR1 is SNHLY and CDR2 FYNNEI. Trimming took 8 bases from V and 5 from J; bases not matched to a gene: 14. The CDR3 loop spans 16 amino acids. Study conclusions and caveats: The Asian-associated ancestry cluster reportedly had fewer N-insertions than the approximately 700-donor mean in a later analysis. Most observed TCR sequences were rare, whereas some public TCRs were detected in many donors. Over 150 TCR beta chains were listed as cytomegalovirus-associated.

To note about this clone: Antigen specificity is unknown.

Use of 60 Vbeta and 13 Jbeta primers characterized the PCR. The assay was immunoSEQ multiplex PCR, and TCRdb's table has in-frame clones only and misses some. The sample includes roughly 180,000 clones, roughly 9.4% of them seen just once. The receptor's source is a woman aged 30 to 39 in good health and CMV-seropositive. What was sequenced was PBMCs. V usage is TRBV2 and J usage is TRBJ2-3; TRBD2 matches 9 bases. Here the CDR3 DNA reads TGTGCCAGCGGTCCATATAGCGGGAGAAAAGGAGATACGCAGTATTTT. It specifies CASGPYSGRKGDTQYF.